The sequence of this TCR beta chain was determined in a study of graft-versus-host responses after intestinal transplantation. Turning to the study itself: Recipients across the board were started on anti-thymocyte globulin induction, then kept on tacrolimus and steroids for about 3 years. Regarding the study as a whole: Some GvH clones appeared in ileal mucosa or blood before recipient bone marrow.

Trimming took off 1 base at V and 3 bases at J, with 13 bases between the two ends. CDR1 is MGHRA, CDR2 YSYEKL, per germline. There are 15 residues in the CDR3. Assay used: immunoSEQ multiplex PCR; TCRdb lists only in-frame clones, some missing. This table holds about 41,000 clones, 85% to 95% found once. Of note for this clone: Its antigen is currently unknown. The sample contains more than one DNA sequence encoding this CDR3.

The TCR originated in a human donor who was the organ donor for an intestinal transplant. The J gene is TRBJ2-7, the V gene TRBV4-1, with D perhaps matching TRBD1 or TRBD2 (5 bases each). Sequences were derived from unstimulated CD8+ T cells sorted from spleen or lymph node cells, sampled before transplant. The CDR3 here is CASSQGGTRHYEQYF. The CDR3 nucleotides read TGCGCCAGCAGCCAAGGTGGGACGCGCCACTACGAGCAGTACTTC.